Listed below are T cell receptor beta chains from one sample, sequenced in a study of CD8+CD57+ T cells in acquired aplastic anemia. TCRdb ran MiXCR on the reads and lists one entry per CDR3 protein. In the table there are roughly 130,000 distinct CDR3 sequences, around 46% of which are singletons. Sequencing was performed on sorted CD4+, CD8+, or CD8+CD57+ T cells (not recorded which) from PBMCs. These receptors were obtained from a human donor in good health, serving as a control. Each CDR3 is given with its conserved first and last residue. A D gene is named only where the DNA matches it firmly. Rows may omit the clone size; those that give it use once, few, many or a size class.

v_call: TRBV10-3; j_call: TRBJ1-4; d_call: TRBD1; clone_size: .; cdr3_aa: CAIQGEGEKLFF; cdr3_nt: TGTGCCATCCAGGGGGAGGGTGAAAAACTGTTTTTT
v_call: TRBV3-1; j_call: TRBJ2-7; d_call: .; clone_size: many; cdr3_aa: CASSQGVRSYEQYF; cdr3_nt: TGTGCCAGCAGCCAAGGTGTTCGGTCCTACGAGCAGTACTTC
v_call: TRBV7-8; j_call: TRBJ2-7; d_call: .; clone_size: many; cdr3_aa: CASSLGTAKREQYF; cdr3_nt: TGTGCCAGCAGCTTAGGGACTGCAAAACGGGAGCAGTACTTC
v_call: TRBV10-2; j_call: TRBJ1-2; d_call: .; clone_size: .; cdr3_aa: CASSDWGKLANYGYTF; cdr3_nt: TGCGCCAGCAGTGATTGGGGGAAGTTAGCTAACTATGGCTACACCTTC
v_call: TRBV12-3/TRBV12-4; j_call: TRBJ2-7; d_call: .; clone_size: many; cdr3_aa: CASSTIRGEQYF; cdr3_nt: TGTGCCAGCAGCACCATTAGGGGCGAGCAGTACTTC
v_call: TRBV6-5; j_call: TRBJ2-7; d_call: .; clone_size: .; cdr3_aa: CASSYSPPYEQYF; cdr3_nt: TGTGCCAGCAGTTACTCCCCCCCCTACGAGCAGTACTTC
v_call: TRBV9; j_call: TRBJ2-5; d_call: .; clone_size: .; cdr3_aa: CASSLAWTGRETQYF; cdr3_nt: TGTGCCAGCAGCTTAGCGTGGACGGGTCGGGAGACCCAGTACTTC
v_call: TRBV25-1; j_call: TRBJ1-1; d_call: .; clone_size: .; cdr3_aa: CASSDLAAGPLDTEAFF; cdr3_nt: TGTGCCAGCAGTGATCTAGCGGCAGGCCCTCTGGACACTGAAGCTTTCTTT
v_call: TRBV29-1; j_call: TRBJ1-1; d_call: .; clone_size: .; cdr3_aa: CSVGSNTEAFF; cdr3_nt: TGCAGCGTTGGCAGCAACACTGAAGCTTTCTTT
v_call: TRBV9; j_call: TRBJ1-3; d_call: TRBD1; clone_size: once; cdr3_aa: CASSVVGQGADTIYF; cdr3_nt: TGTGCCAGCAGCGTAGTCGGACAGGGGGCAGACACCATATATTTT
v_call: TRBV4-1; j_call: TRBJ2-7; d_call: .; clone_size: .; cdr3_aa: CASSHAIGGYEQYF; cdr3_nt: TGCGCCAGCAGCCATGCCATTGGAGGCTACGAGCAGTACTTC
v_call: TRBV12-3/TRBV12-4; j_call: TRBJ2-2; d_call: .; clone_size: few; cdr3_aa: CASSGAGAWTGELLF; cdr3_nt: TGTGCCAGCAGTGGAGCAGGGGCATGGACCGGGGAGCTGCTTTTT
v_call: TRBV11-2; j_call: TRBJ2-1; d_call: TRBD2; clone_size: .; cdr3_aa: CASSSRTSGINEQFF; cdr3_nt: TGTGCCAGCAGCTCCCGGACTAGCGGGATCAATGAGCAGTTCTTC
v_call: TRBV7-3; j_call: TRBJ1-3; d_call: .; clone_size: many; cdr3_aa: CASSLTPGSGNTIYF; cdr3_nt: TGTGCCAGCAGCTTAACGCCAGGGTCTGGAAACACCATATATTTT
v_call: TRBV19; j_call: TRBJ1-2; d_call: TRBD1; clone_size: .; cdr3_aa: CASRKTTGGHGYTF; cdr3_nt: TGTGCCAGTAGGAAAACCACAGGGGGCCATGGCTACACCTTC
v_call: TRBV20-1; j_call: TRBJ1-5; d_call: .; clone_size: once; cdr3_aa: CSAKQVGNQPQHF; cdr3_nt: TGCAGTGCTAAACAGGTTGGCAATCAGCCCCAGCATTTT
v_call: TRBV12-3/TRBV12-4; j_call: TRBJ2-3; d_call: TRBD2; clone_size: .; cdr3_aa: CASGSGGRADTQYF; cdr3_nt: TGTGCCAGCGGGAGCGGGGGAAGGGCAGATACGCAGTATTTT
v_call: TRBV19; j_call: TRBJ2-1; d_call: TRBD2; clone_size: .; cdr3_aa: CASSEFAGGVREQFF; cdr3_nt: TGTGCCAGCAGTGAATTCGCGGGAGGGGTTCGAGAGCAGTTCTTC
v_call: TRBV7-9; j_call: TRBJ2-7; d_call: .; clone_size: once; cdr3_aa: CAPPPGRSYEQYF; cdr3_nt: TGTGCCCCTCCTCCTGGAAGGTCCTACGAGCAGTACTTC
v_call: TRBV6-4; j_call: TRBJ2-5; d_call: .; clone_size: .; cdr3_aa: CASGVDGTQYF; cdr3_nt: TGTGCCAGCGGTGTGGACGGGACCCAGTACTTC
v_call: TRBV7-9; j_call: TRBJ2-1; d_call: .; clone_size: .; cdr3_aa: CASSLGGPTQFF; cdr3_nt: TGTGCCAGCAGCTTAGGGGGCCCAACGCAGTTCTTC
v_call: TRBV7-2; j_call: TRBJ2-5; d_call: TRBD2; clone_size: once; cdr3_aa: CASSLMGGGETQYF; cdr3_nt: TGTGCCAGCAGCTTAATGGGGGGGGGAGAGACCCAGTACTTC
v_call: TRBV7-2; j_call: TRBJ2-5; d_call: .; clone_size: .; cdr3_aa: CASSLGARAQYF; cdr3_nt: TGTGCCAGCAGCTTGGGAGCTAGGGCCCAGTACTTC
v_call: TRBV7-8; j_call: TRBJ1-5; d_call: .; clone_size: .; cdr3_aa: CASSRTQANSNQPQHF; cdr3_nt: TGTGCCAGCAGCCGTACCCAGGCGAATAGCAATCAGCCCCAGCATTTT
v_call: TRBV2; j_call: TRBJ2-2; d_call: .; clone_size: .; cdr3_aa: CASSEFGGNTGELFF; cdr3_nt: TGTGCCAGCAGTGAATTTGGAGGGAACACCGGGGAGCTGTTTTTT
v_call: TRBV7-2; j_call: TRBJ2-7; d_call: TRBD1; clone_size: .; cdr3_aa: CASSSGTVAYEQYF; cdr3_nt: TGTGCCAGCAGTTCCGGGACAGTTGCCTACGAGCAGTACTTC
v_call: TRBV25-1; j_call: TRBJ1-6; d_call: .; clone_size: .; cdr3_aa: CASSGGPSSPLHF; cdr3_nt: TGTGCCAGCAGTGGCGGACCTTCCTCACCCCTCCACTTT
v_call: TRBV7-3; j_call: TRBJ2-3; d_call: .; clone_size: many; cdr3_aa: CASRLSTTDTQYF; cdr3_nt: TGTGCCAGCAGGCTAAGTACCACAGATACGCAGTATTTT
v_call: TRBV11-3; j_call: TRBJ1-2; d_call: .; clone_size: .; cdr3_aa: CASSPGAHFYGYTF; cdr3_nt: TGTGCCAGCAGCCCAGGGGCACACTTCTATGGCTACACCTTC
v_call: TRBV2; j_call: TRBJ2-5; d_call: TRBD2; clone_size: .; cdr3_aa: CASRAGRGGGQETQYF; cdr3_nt: TGTGCCAGTCGAGCGGGGCGGGGGGGGGGGCAAGAGACCCAGTACTTC
v_call: TRBV29-1; j_call: TRBJ2-3; d_call: .; clone_size: few; cdr3_aa: CSVVPQGGRDTQYF; cdr3_nt: TGCAGCGTTGTACCCCAGGGGGGGCGGGATACGCAGTATTTT
v_call: TRBV20-1; j_call: TRBJ2-7; d_call: TRBD1; clone_size: many; cdr3_aa: CSAERDRAPEQYF; cdr3_nt: TGCAGTGCGGAACGGGACAGGGCCCCCGAGCAGTACTTC
v_call: TRBV7-9; j_call: TRBJ2-2; d_call: .; clone_size: .; cdr3_aa: CASSIIGWNTGELFF; cdr3_nt: TGTGCCAGCAGTATAATCGGCTGGAACACCGGGGAGCTGTTTTTT
v_call: TRBV3-1; j_call: TRBJ2-7; d_call: .; clone_size: many; cdr3_aa: CASSQKPSLRWEDEQYF; cdr3_nt: TGTGCCAGCAGCCAAAAGCCCTCACTCAGGTGGGAGGACGAGCAGTACTTC
v_call: TRBV7-6; j_call: TRBJ2-5; d_call: TRBD2; clone_size: few; cdr3_aa: CASSLERGTQYF; cdr3_nt: TGTGCCAGCAGCTTAGAGCGGGGGACCCAGTACTTC
v_call: TRBV2; j_call: TRBJ1-1; d_call: .; clone_size: .; cdr3_aa: CASYRHTEAFF; cdr3_nt: TGTGCCAGCTACCGTCACACTGAAGCTTTCTTT
v_call: TRBV2; j_call: TRBJ1-1; d_call: TRBD1; clone_size: few; cdr3_aa: CASSKDRDTEAFF; cdr3_nt: TGTGCCAGCAGTAAAGACAGGGACACTGAAGCTTTCTTT